This T cell receptor beta chain is from a study of T cells after yellow fever vaccination. Background on the study: Preparation of fractions with low cell numbers was performed using SMART-Seq v4 Ultra Low Input. Study-level results: Among all clonotypes, a small share was observed in both CD4 and CD8 compartments.

They built TCR cDNA with 5'RACE template switching, a step that put in a universal primer site and UMIs. Via MiXCR, TCRdb re-called the 5' RACE reads, giving one row per CDR3 protein. The sample lists hundreds of thousands of distinct CDR3 sequences, around 19% occurring once. Regarding this clonotype: Its matching antigen is unknown.

Germline loops: CDR1 SGHAT, CDR2 FQNNGV. The V end lost 5 bases, the J end lost 0 bases, and 8 bases lay between the germline ends. The CDR3 extends over 13 amino acids. The chain is built from TRBV11-2 and TRBJ2-7; D may be TRBD1 (6 bases). This receptor was taken from a young man who received the YFV17D yellow fever vaccine. The sequenced sample was PBMCs, obtained before the yellow fever booster vaccination. The CDR3 sequence is CASSGDNSYEQYV. DNA of the CDR3: TGTGCCAGCAGCGGGGACAACTCCTACGAGCAGTACGTC.